Detailed here is one T cell receptor beta chain. The antigen remains unidentified. Gene names refer to mouse genes. Read sequence stops 1 residue before the CDR3 end, and the germline J gene provides the missing end. This entry belongs to a study of tissue T cells after allogeneic stem cell transplantation. Study-wide results and caveats: This small cohort was clinically heterogeneous, and sampling depth was a limitation. Across patients, clones rarely overlapped, yet motif clusters were shared tissue-specifically.

The sample's time point: mouse harvest day 7 after allogeneic transplant. The graft held 10^6 splenic CD5+ T cells and 10^7 T-cell-depleted bone marrow cells. Trimming took 2 bases from V and 1 from J, leaving 6 bases between them. This CDR3 contains 13 residues. Germline V lookup: CDR1 SNHLY, CDR2 FYNGKV (reference sequence). Clones were read by immunoSEQ multiplex PCR, and TCRdb kept only the in-frame ones, dropping some. This table has about 6,600 clones, roughly 45% appearing once. V and J are TRBV3 and TRBJ2-7, with D unclear. The receptor comes from a female BALB/c mouse given C57BL/6 T cells with graft-versus-host disease after an allogeneic hematopoietic cell transplant. Sequencing was carried out using lymph node tissue. The CDR3 DNA, read in part, is TGTGCCAGCAGCTTACGGCGGTCCTATGAACAGTAC. Protein sequence: CASSLRRSYEQY. The CDR3 in full is CASSLRRSYEQYF.